One sample yielded the 7 T cell receptor beta chains listed below, sequenced in a study of Ad26.COV2.S vaccination and SARS-CoV-2 variants. TCRdb's table, derived via immunoSEQ multiplex PCR, lists solely in-frame clones and lacks some. The profile shows 450,000 to 550,000 clones, roughly nine tenths of them singletons. Treatment: about 20 received Ad26.COV2.S at low or high dose, single or two shots; several received placebo; per-sample allocation not given. Following the first vaccine or placebo injection, samples were taken on day 63. The sequencing used peripheral blood, collected in a trial of Ad26.COV2.S vaccine versus placebo. The receptors originated from a person aged 18-60 years who received the Ad26.COV2.S COVID-19 vaccine or a placebo.

V and J are TRBV13 and TRBJ2-3; 8 positions match TRBD2. Trimming removed 6 bases from V and 5 bases from J; junction bases left unmatched: 19. This CDR3 is 18 amino acids long. Looked up from germline, CDR1 is PRHDT and CDR2 is FYEKMQ (reference sequence). The CDR3 region is CASRQTGLAHYRVDTQYF. For the CDR3, the DNA is TGTGCCAGCAGACAAACTGGACTAGCTCACTATCGGGTAGATACGCAGTATTTT.

The rearrangement joins TRBV5-1 to TRBJ2-1, with no clear D. Germline-derived CDR1 and CDR2 are SGHRS and YFSETQ. Trimming took 0 bases from V and 1 from J, leaving 11 bases between them. This CDR3 has 16 residues. DNA for the CDR3: TGCGCCAGCAGCTTGGCGTCTTCTCGGTCCTACAATGAGCAGTTCTTC. It yields the protein CASSLASSRSYNEQFF.

The gene calls are TRBV9 and TRBJ2-1, with D unclear. Deletions cut 0 bases from V and 3 bases from J, with 10 bases between. This CDR3 region has 15 residues. CDR1 is SGDLS and CDR2 is YYNGEE in the germline V gene. The CDR3 spells CASSVAGHLYNEQFF. The DNA for the CDR3 is TGTGCCAGCAGCGTAGCCGGGCACCTCTACAATGAGCAGTTCTTC.

This chain uses TRBV21-1 with TRBJ1-6. TRBV21-1 is an annotated pseudogene. The CDR3 runs 16 residues. CDR3 coding DNA: TGTGCCAGCAGCAAAGGGCCACTTCCCCATAATTCACCCCTCCACTTT. Translated: CASSKGPLPHNSPLHF.

The chain recombines TRBV4-1 with TRBJ1-2, with D possibly TRBD1 on 5 matching bases. Germline V gene lookup returns CDR1 MGHRA and CDR2 YSYEKL. V was trimmed by 1 base and J by 4 bases, leaving 16 bases between them. The CDR3 is 16 amino acids. CDR3 sequence reads: CASSQVDIRTGYGYTF. The CDR3 DNA is TGCGCCAGCAGCCAAGTGGACATAAGAACGGGCTATGGCTACACCTTC.

The chain recombines TRBV6-5 with TRBJ2-1; 8 bases fit TRBD1. CDR1 and CDR2 from the germline V gene are MNHEY and SVGAGI. The ends lost 5 bases at V and 2 bases at J; junction bases unmatched: 5. The CDR3 loop spans 15 amino acids. The CDR3: CASSRQGQPYNEQFF. CDR3 coding DNA: TGTGCCAGCAGTCGACAGGGGCAACCCTACAATGAGCAGTTCTTC.

The gene calls are TRBV6-2 or TRBV6-3 and TRBJ2-7; 8 bases align to TRBD2. After removal of 7 bases from V and 3 bases from J, the junction contained 11 bases not matched to a gene. The CDR3 covers 15 residues. Germline V gene sequence: CDR1 MNHEY, CDR2 SVGEGT. CDR3 amino acids: CASIYSAGVLYEQYF. Here the CDR3 DNA reads TGTGCCAGCATATACTCAGCGGGGGTTCTCTACGAGCAGTACTTC.